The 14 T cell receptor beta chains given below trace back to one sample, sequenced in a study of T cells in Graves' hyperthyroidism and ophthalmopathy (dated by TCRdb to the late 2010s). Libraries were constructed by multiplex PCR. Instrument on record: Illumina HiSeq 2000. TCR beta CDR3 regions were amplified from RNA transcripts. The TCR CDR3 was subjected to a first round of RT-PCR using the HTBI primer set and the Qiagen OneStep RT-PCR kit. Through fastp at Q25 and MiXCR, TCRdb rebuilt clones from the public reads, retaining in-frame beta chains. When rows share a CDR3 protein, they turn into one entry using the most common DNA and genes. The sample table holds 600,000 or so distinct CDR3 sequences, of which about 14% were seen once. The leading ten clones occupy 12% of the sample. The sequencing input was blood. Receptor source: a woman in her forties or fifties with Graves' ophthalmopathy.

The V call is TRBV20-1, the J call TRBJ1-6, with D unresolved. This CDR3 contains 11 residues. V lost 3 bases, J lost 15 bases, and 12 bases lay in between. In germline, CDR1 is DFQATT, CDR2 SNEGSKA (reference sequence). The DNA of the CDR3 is TGCAGTGCTAGTATGGAACATCTCCTCCACTTT. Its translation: CSASMEHLLHF.

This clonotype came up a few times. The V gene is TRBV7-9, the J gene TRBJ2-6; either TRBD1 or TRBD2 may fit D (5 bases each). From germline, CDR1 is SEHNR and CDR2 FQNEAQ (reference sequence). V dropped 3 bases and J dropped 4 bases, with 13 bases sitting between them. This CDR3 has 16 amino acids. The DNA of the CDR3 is TGTGCCAGCAGCTTTTTTCAGGGAGCCGGGGCCAACGTCCTGACTTTC. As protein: CASSFFQGAGANVLTF.

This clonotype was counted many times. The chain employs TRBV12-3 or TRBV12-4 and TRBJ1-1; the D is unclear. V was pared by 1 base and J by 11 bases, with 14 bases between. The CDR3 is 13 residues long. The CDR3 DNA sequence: TGTGCCAGCAGTTTAGAGACCAGGATTGGGGCTTTCTTT. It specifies CASSLETRIGAFF.

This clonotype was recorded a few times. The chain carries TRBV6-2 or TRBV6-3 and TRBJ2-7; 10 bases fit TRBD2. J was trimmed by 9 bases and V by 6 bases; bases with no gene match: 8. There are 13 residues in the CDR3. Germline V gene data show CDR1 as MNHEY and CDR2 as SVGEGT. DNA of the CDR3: TGTGCCAGCAGACCTAGCGGGAGTCGCTCGCAGTACTTC. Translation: CASRPSGSRSQYF.

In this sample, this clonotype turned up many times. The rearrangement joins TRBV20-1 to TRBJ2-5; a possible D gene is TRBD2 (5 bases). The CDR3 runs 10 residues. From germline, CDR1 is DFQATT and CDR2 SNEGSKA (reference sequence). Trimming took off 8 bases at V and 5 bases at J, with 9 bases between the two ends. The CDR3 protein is CSRGWETQYF. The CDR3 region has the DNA TGCAGTCGGGGTTGGGAGACCCAGTACTTC.

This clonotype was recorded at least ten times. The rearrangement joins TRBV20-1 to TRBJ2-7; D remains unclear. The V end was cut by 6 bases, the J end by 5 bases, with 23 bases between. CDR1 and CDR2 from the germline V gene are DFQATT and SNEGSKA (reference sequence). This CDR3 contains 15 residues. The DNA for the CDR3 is TGCAGTGCCAGACCCCCAGGCGTCGTACTCCACGAGCAGTACTTC. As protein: CSARPPGVVLHEQYF.

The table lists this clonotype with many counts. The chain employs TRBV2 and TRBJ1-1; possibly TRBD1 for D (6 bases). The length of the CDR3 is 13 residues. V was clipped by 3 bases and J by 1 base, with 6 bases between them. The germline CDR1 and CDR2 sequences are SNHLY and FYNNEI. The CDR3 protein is CASSEDRNTEAFF. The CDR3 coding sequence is TGTGCCAGCAGTGAGGACAGGAACACTGAAGCTTTCTTT.

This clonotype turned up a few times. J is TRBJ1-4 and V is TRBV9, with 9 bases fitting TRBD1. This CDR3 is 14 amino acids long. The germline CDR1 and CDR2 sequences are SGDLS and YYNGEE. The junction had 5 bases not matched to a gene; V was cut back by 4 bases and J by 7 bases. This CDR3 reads CASSPRTGVEKLFF. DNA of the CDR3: TGTGCCAGCAGCCCCCGGACAGGGGTTGAAAAACTGTTTTTT.

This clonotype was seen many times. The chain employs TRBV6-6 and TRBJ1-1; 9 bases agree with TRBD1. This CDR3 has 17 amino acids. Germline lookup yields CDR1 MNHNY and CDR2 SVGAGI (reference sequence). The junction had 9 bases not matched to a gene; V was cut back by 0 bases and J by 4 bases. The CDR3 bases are TGTGCCAGCAGTTACTCCGGGACAGGGTTCTTCGTCACTGAAGCTTTCTTT. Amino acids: CASSYSGTGFFVTEAFF.

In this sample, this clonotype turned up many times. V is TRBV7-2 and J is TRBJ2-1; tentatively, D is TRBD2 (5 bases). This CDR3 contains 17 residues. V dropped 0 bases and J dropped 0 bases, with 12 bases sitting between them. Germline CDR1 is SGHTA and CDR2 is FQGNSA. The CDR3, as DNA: TGTGCCAGCAGCTTAGCAGTCCGAGGGAGCTCCTACAATGAGCAGTTCTTC. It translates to CASSLAVRGSSYNEQFF.

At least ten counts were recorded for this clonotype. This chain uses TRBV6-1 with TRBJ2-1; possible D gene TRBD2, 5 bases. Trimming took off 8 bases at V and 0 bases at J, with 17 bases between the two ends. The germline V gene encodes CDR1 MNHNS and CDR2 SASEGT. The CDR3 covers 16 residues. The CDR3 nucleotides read TGTGCCAGCTCGAACCTTTTGGGGAGCTCCTACAATGAGCAGTTCTTC. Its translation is CASSNLLGSSYNEQFF.

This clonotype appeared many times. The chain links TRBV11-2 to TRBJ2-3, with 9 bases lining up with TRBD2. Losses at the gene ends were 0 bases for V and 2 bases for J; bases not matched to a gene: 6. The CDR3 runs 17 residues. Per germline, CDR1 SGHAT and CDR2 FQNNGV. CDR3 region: CASSLDGTSYYTDTQYF. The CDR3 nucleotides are TGTGCCAGCAGCTTAGATGGGACTAGCTACTACACAGATACGCAGTATTTT.

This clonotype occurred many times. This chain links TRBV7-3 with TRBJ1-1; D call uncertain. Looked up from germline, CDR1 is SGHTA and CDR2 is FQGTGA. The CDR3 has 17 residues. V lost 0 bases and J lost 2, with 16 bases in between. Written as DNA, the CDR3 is TGTGCCAGCAGCTTAACTAGGACCAGGAATAACAACACTGAAGCTTTCTTT. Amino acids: CASSLTRTRNNNTEAFF.

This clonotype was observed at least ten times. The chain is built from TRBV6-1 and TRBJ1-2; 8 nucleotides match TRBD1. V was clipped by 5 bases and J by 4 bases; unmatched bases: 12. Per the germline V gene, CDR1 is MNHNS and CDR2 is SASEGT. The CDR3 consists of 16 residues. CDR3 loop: CASSQQQTGDGYGYTF. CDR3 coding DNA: TGTGCCAGCAGTCAGCAGCAGACAGGGGACGGCTATGGCTACACCTTC.